Following are 17 T cell receptor beta chains from one sample sequenced in a study of PD-1 blockade in classical Hodgkin lymphoma. Some clones are missing from TCRdb's copy, which holds only in-frame ones; the method was immunoSEQ multiplex PCR. The sample contains around 50,000 clones, more than 75% of which appear only once. Time point here: newly diagnosed, previously untreated cHL patient sample. Sequenced: peripheral blood mononuclear cells (PBMCs). All receptors come from a human donor with classical Hodgkin lymphoma.

This rearrangement joins TRBV5-4 to TRBJ2-2; 7 bases are a match to TRBD2. The length of the CDR3 is 14 residues. From germline, CDR1 is SGHNT and CDR2 YYREEE (reference sequence). V lost 5 bases and J lost 5; bases outside the gene matches: 6. The CDR3 here is CASSLTGGTGELFF. The CDR3 DNA reads as TGTGCCAGCAGTTTAACGGGGGGTACCGGGGAGCTGTTTTTT.

The chain links TRBV27 to TRBJ1-2, with a possible D match to TRBD1 (5 bases). The length of the CDR3 is 12 residues. V dropped 5 bases and J dropped 8 bases, with 12 bases sitting between them. CDR1 and CDR2 from the germline V gene are MNHEY and SMNVEV (reference sequence). The CDR3 protein is CASSPGTGGYTF. Written as DNA, the CDR3 is TGTGCCAGCAGTCCAGGGACGGGAGGCTACACCTTC.

This chain joins TRBV18 and TRBJ2-5; 7 bases line up with TRBD2. V dropped 5 bases and J dropped 3; count of bases not matched to a gene: 3. The germline V gene encodes CDR1 KGHSH and CDR2 LQKENI. The CDR3 spans 13 residues. CDR3 protein: CASSSLAEETQYF. Here the CDR3 DNA reads TGTGCCAGCTCATCGCTAGCGGAAGAGACCCAGTACTTC.

This clone showed up just a few times. The chain is built from TRBV6-5 and TRBJ2-5; 11 bases are a match to TRBD2. Trimming took 5 bases from V and 3 from J; bases not matched to a gene: 2. There are 14 residues in the CDR3. Germline V CDR1 and CDR2: MNHEY, SVGAGI. The CDR3 sequence: CASSLGLAEETQYF. As DNA, the CDR3 is TGTGCCAGCAGTCTGGGACTAGCGGAAGAGACCCAGTACTTC.

This chain uses TRBV5-1 with TRBJ2-5; 8 bases match TRBD2. Trimming at V came to 3 bases and at J to 1 base, leaving 11 bases not matched to a gene. The germline V gene has CDR1 SGHRS and CDR2 YFSETQ. The CDR3 loop spans 17 amino acids. In nucleotides, the CDR3 is TGCGCCAGCAGCTGGAGGCCGGGGGGGGCCGTCCAAGAGACCCAGTACTTC. It specifies CASSWRPGGAVQETQYF.

This chain uses TRBV28 with TRBJ1-2; D is undetermined. The germline gives CDR1 MDHEN, CDR2 SYDVKM. CDR3 length: 15 residues. V lost 5 bases and J 5 bases, leaving 18 bases between the germline ends. CDR3 DNA sequence: TGTGCCAGCAGTCCCCTTCACACCTCGGGGTATGGCTACACCTTC. Its translation: CASSPLHTSGYGYTF.

In this sample, this clone turned up a few times. This chain connects TRBV6-1 to TRBJ2-3; 7 nucleotides agree with TRBD2. The trim removed 4 bases at V and 6 bases at J, leaving 7 bases unmatched. The length of the CDR3 is 14 residues. Germline-derived CDR1 and CDR2 are MNHNS and SASEGT. The CDR3 DNA is TGTGCCAGCAGTGGGACTAGAGGGGCCGATACGCAGTATTTT. Translation: CASSGTRGADTQYF.

J is TRBJ2-3 and V is TRBV5-4, with D possibly TRBD1 on 6 matching bases. CDR1 is SGHNT, CDR2 YYREEE, per germline (reference sequence). The V and J ends lost 1 base and 6 bases respectively, with 18 bases between them. The CDR3 has 16 amino acids. The CDR3 spells CASSLRYTGIGDTQYF. In DNA form, the CDR3 reads TGTGCCAGCAGCTTGAGATACACAGGGATTGGGGATACGCAGTATTTT.

The V call is TRBV6-6, the J call TRBJ1-1; 8 bases are shared with TRBD1. Germline V gene lookup returns CDR1 MNHNY and CDR2 SVGAGI (reference sequence). This CDR3 spans 15 amino acids. V shed 5 bases and J 3 bases; nucleotides not matched to a gene: 8. As DNA, the CDR3 is TGTGCCAGCAGTGCGACTGGACAGGGCTACACTGAAGCTTTCTTT. It yields the protein CASSATGQGYTEAFF.

This clone came up a few times. This chain links TRBV5-1 with TRBJ1-5; D perhaps matches TRBD1 (5 bases). The CDR3 length is 13 residues. V lost 2 bases and J lost 7, with 10 bases in between. Germline loops: CDR1 SGHRS, CDR2 YFSETQ. The CDR3 loop reads CASSLGTGQPQHF. As DNA, the CDR3 is TGCGCCAGCAGCTTAGGGACGGGGCAGCCCCAGCATTTT.

V usage is TRBV5-1 and J usage is TRBJ1-5; a weak D match, TRBD1 (5 bases). Trimming removed 1 base at V and 3 bases at J, with 11 bases between. This CDR3 comprises 15 residues. Per the germline V gene, CDR1 is SGHRS and CDR2 is YFSETQ. The CDR3 protein is CASSLQGGDNQPQHF. Written as DNA, the CDR3 is TGCGCCAGCAGCTTGCAGGGTGGGGACAATCAGCCCCAGCATTTT. Full variable domain (remainder filled in from reference TRBV5-1 and TRBJ1-5): KAGVTQTPRYLIKTRGQQVTLSCSPISGHRSVSWYQQTPGQGLQFLFEYFSETQRNKGNFPGRFSGRQFSNSRSEMNVSTLELGDSALYLCASSLQGGDNQPQHFGDGTRLSIL.

This clone was observed once. The chain has TRBV9 and TRBJ2-1; 9 bases agree with TRBD1. Trimming cost V 4 bases and J 6 bases; bases outside gene matches: 14. The CDR3 is 17 amino acids. CDR1 and CDR2 from the germline V gene are SGDLS and YYNGEE. CDR3 loop: CASSFQGQGAGRNEQFF. The CDR3 DNA reads as TGTGCCAGCAGCTTTCAGGGACAGGGCGCTGGGCGCAATGAGCAGTTCTTC.

This chain connects TRBV10-3 to TRBJ1-5; possible D gene TRBD1, 5 bases. This CDR3 comprises 13 residues. Trimming took 5 bases from V and 4 from J, leaving 9 bases between them. CDR1 is ENHRY, CDR2 SYGVKD, per germline. The CDR3 spells CAISPDRNQPQHF. In nucleotides, the CDR3 is TGTGCCATCAGTCCCGACAGAAATCAGCCCCAGCATTTT.

This chain uses TRBV7-6 with TRBJ2-2; D call uncertain. This CDR3 has 12 amino acids. V lost 2 bases, J lost 3 bases, and 1 base lay in between. Germline lookup yields CDR1 SGHVS and CDR2 FNYEAQ. The CDR3: CASSLYTGELFF. The CDR3 coding sequence is TGTGCCAGCAGCTTATACACCGGGGAGCTGTTTTTT. Full variable domain (rest looked up from reference TRBV7-6 and TRBJ2-2): GAGVSQSPRYKVTKRGQDVALRCDPISGHVSLYWYRQALGQGPEFLTYFNYEAQQDKSGLPNDRFSAERPEGSISTLTIQRTEQRDSAMYRCASSLYTGELFFGEGSRLTVL.

V usage is TRBV7-8 and J usage is TRBJ1-3; D may be TRBD1 (6 bases). CDR3 size: 16 residues. Germline loops: CDR1 SGHVS, CDR2 FQNEAQ. V dropped 1 base and J dropped 1 base, with 11 bases sitting between them. The CDR3 region is CASSLDRAGSGNTIYF. CDR3 in DNA: TGTGCCAGCAGCTTAGACAGGGCAGGGTCTGGAAACACCATATATTTT.

The chain carries TRBV6-1 and TRBJ2-7; 7 nucleotides agree with TRBD1. CDR1 MNHNS and CDR2 SASEGT come from the germline V gene. V dropped 6 bases and J dropped 2; count of bases not matched to a gene: 10. CDR3 length: 15 amino acids. CDR3 residues: CASSADRDTPYEQYF. Here the CDR3 DNA reads TGTGCCAGCAGCGCCGACAGGGACACCCCCTACGAGCAGTACTTC.

The J gene is TRBJ1-1, the V gene TRBV28, with a tentative D call TRBD1 (5 bases). Trimming took off 6 bases at V and 5 bases at J, with 13 bases between the two ends. The CDR3 has 13 residues. The germline V gene has CDR1 MDHEN and CDR2 SYDVKM. In nucleotides, the CDR3 is TGTGCCAGCAGACCCATGGGGCGAACTGAAGCTTTCTTT. Its protein is CASRPMGRTEAFF.